Each of the 13 T cell receptor beta chains below was sequenced from the same sample in a study of cytomegalovirus exposure and HLA in healthy donors (dated by TCRdb to the late 2010s). The library relied on the immunoSEQ multiplex PCR assay. A mixture of 60 forward primers for TCR Vbeta segments and 13 reverse primers for TCR Jbeta segments was used in the multiplex PCR. TCRdb obtained this table from immuneACCESS and retained in-frame rearrangements with V and J assigned. These tables miss some clones; where compared with another copy, unresolved V genes account for less than half of the shortfall, and the remainder is unexplained. Across this sample there are 150,000 to 200,000 clones, with about four fifths seen only once. In total, the top ten clones hold more than 7% of the sample. Sequencing used PBMCs. These receptors were taken from a male donor in good health and CMV-seropositive.

The chain couples TRBV5-1 to TRBJ2-7, with D perhaps TRBD1 (6 bases). CDR3 length: 13 amino acids. Trimming removed 6 bases from V and 5 bases from J, with 15 bases in between. Germline assignment: CDR1 SGHRS and CDR2 YFSETQ. The CDR3 nucleotides are TGCGCCAGCAAAAAAACAGGGTCCCACGAGCAGTACTTC. It is translated as CASKKTGSHEQYF.

To note about this clone: Other DNA sequences in the same sample also yield this CDR3. J is TRBJ2-7 and V is TRBV18; D is perhaps TRBD1 (5 bases). CDR3 length: 14 amino acids. Germline CDR1 reads KGHSH; CDR2 reads LQKENI. Trimming took off 0 bases at V and 2 bases at J, with 8 bases between the two ends. The CDR3 region has the DNA TGTGCCAGCTCACCACCGGCAGGGACCTACGAGCAGTACTTC. Its protein is CASSPPAGTYEQYF.

The chain combines TRBV28 with TRBJ2-2, with D perhaps given as TRBD1 or TRBD2 (10 bases each). The CDR3 is 22 amino acids. V gave up 3 bases and J gave up 0 bases, with 29 bases separating them. Germline V CDR1 and CDR2: MDHEN, SYDVKM. The CDR3, as DNA: TGTGCCAGCAGTTTCGCCCCGGGACAGGGGATAGCGGGAGGATCGAACACCGGGGAGCTGTTTTTT. Translating gives CASSFAPGQGIAGGSNTGELFF.

The chain links TRBV4-3 to TRBJ1-6; 8 nucleotides agree with TRBD1. V trimming: 5 bases; J trimming: 7 bases; junction bases outside the gene matches: 7. Germline V gene lookup returns CDR1 LGHNA and CDR2 YSLEER. This CDR3 has 15 amino acids. The CDR3 here is CASSSGTGVNSPLHF. As DNA, the CDR3 is TGCGCCAGCAGCTCCGGGACAGGCGTCAATTCACCCCTCCACTTT.

This clone was picked up a small number of times. The V call is TRBV11-2, the J call TRBJ2-5; 7 bases agree with TRBD1. V lost 5 bases and J lost 1; bases outside the gene matches: 7. The germline V gene encodes CDR1 SGHAT and CDR2 FQNNGV. There are 15 residues in the CDR3. CDR3 loop: CASSHPTGTQETQYF. CDR3 DNA: TGTGCCAGCAGCCATCCGACAGGGACCCAAGAGACCCAGTACTTC.

V and J are TRBV30 and TRBJ2-2; TRBD1 is a possible D gene (5 bases). Germline assignment: CDR1 GTSNPN and CDR2 SVGIG (reference sequence). The germline V and J ends were trimmed by 0 bases and 6 bases, with 8 bases remaining between them. The CDR3 consists of 13 residues. CDR3 coding DNA: TGTGCCTGGAGTGTACAGGTGGCCGGGGAGCTGTTTTTT. Its protein is CAWSVQVAGELFF. Complete variable domain (other parts from reference TRBV30 and TRBJ2-2): SQTIHQWPATLVQPVGSPLSLECTVEGTSNPNLYWYRQAAGRGLQLLFYSVGIGQISSEVPQNLSASRPQDRQFILSSKKLLLSDSGFYLCAWSVQVAGELFFGEGSRLTVL.

This sequence joins TRBV19 and TRBJ2-1; the D is unclear. The CDR3 extends over 14 amino acids. The V and J ends lost 2 bases and 5 bases respectively, with 10 bases between them. Germline loops: CDR1 LNHDA, CDR2 SQIVND (reference sequence). The CDR3, as DNA: TGTGCCAGTAGTATATCCACATCCAACAATGAGCAGTTCTTC. Amino acid sequence: CASSISTSNNEQFF.

The gene calls are TRBV28 and TRBJ1-5; 7 nucleotides line up with TRBD1. From germline, CDR1 is MDHEN and CDR2 SYDVKM. This CDR3 comprises 14 residues. V trimming: 7 bases; J trimming: 2 bases; junction bases outside the gene matches: 5. The CDR3 DNA reads as TGTGCCAGCAAGGGGGCAGGGGGCAATCAGCCCCAGCATTTT. This codes for CASKGAGGNQPQHF.

This clone was seen a handful of times. The chain combines TRBV6-6 with TRBJ2-7; 8 nucleotides match TRBD1. The CDR3 extends over 14 amino acids. Losses at the gene ends were 5 bases for V and 4 bases for J; bases not matched to a gene: 7. Germline CDR1 MNHNY, CDR2 SVGAGI (reference sequence). CDR3 sequence (DNA): TGTGCCAGCAGTGAGCGGACAGGGCTTTACGAGCAGTACTTC. It translates to CASSERTGLYEQYF.

The chain uses TRBV5-1 and TRBJ1-1, with 7 bases lining up with TRBD1. Germline trimming cut 4 bases from V and 0 bases from J; bases unmatched to any gene: 6. Germline lookup yields CDR1 SGHRS and CDR2 YFSETQ. The CDR3 totals 15 residues. The CDR3, as DNA: TGCGCCAGCAGCCAGACGACAGGGCTGAACACTGAAGCTTTCTTT. This translates into CASSQTTGLNTEAFF.

Notes on this clone: A read error may account for a junction end that differs from germline. The chain joins TRBV7-2 to TRBJ2-6, with 8 bases fitting TRBD1. In germline, CDR1 is SGHTA, CDR2 FQGNSA. The CDR3 loop spans 19 amino acids. CDR3 in DNA: TGTGCCAGCAGCTTACCTGAGGGCAGGGGGCCTGCTGGGGCCAACGGCCTGACTTTC. Translation: CASSLPEGRGPAGANGLTF.

Only one count was recorded for this clone. The genes are TRBV5-1 and TRBJ2-3; D ambiguous. The germline V gene encodes CDR1 SGHRS and CDR2 YFSETQ. V was shortened by 0 bases and J by 3 bases, with 5 bases between the two germline ends. The length of the CDR3 is 13 residues. The CDR3 protein is CASSLAVTDTQYF. The CDR3, as DNA: TGCGCCAGCAGCTTGGCCGTAACAGATACGCAGTATTTT.

This clone was seen more than once but under ten times. The chain joins TRBV5-4 to TRBJ2-1; TRBD2 aligns across 10 bases. With V trimmed by 3 bases and J by 7 bases, 10 bases remained unmatched. The CDR3 totals 16 residues. Germline values: CDR1 SGHNT, CDR2 YYREEE (reference sequence). The CDR3 nucleotides read TGTGCCAGCAGCTCCCCCAAGCGGGGGGGAGTGAATGAGCAGTTCTTC. It encodes CASSSPKRGGVNEQFF.